The next 15 T cell receptor beta chains were all read from a single sample in a study of blood T cell repertoires in COVID-19. The table came from immunoSEQ multiplex PCR; TCRdb's copy has only in-frame clones and leaves some out. The top ten hold 2% to 2.5% of the sample, which has approximately 200,000 clones, 75% to 90% seen once. Specimen: peripheral blood. These receptors were collected from a man in his 70s with active or convalescent COVID-19.

The chain joins TRBV7-9 to TRBJ2-1; maybe TRBD2 (6 bases). The V and J ends lost 6 bases and 7 bases respectively, with 16 bases between them. Germline CDR1 and CDR2: SEHNR and FQNEAQ (reference sequence). This CDR3 comprises 14 residues. The CDR3 region is CASRWGTEGNEQFF. The CDR3 DNA follows: TGTGCCAGCAGATGGGGGACGGAGGGTAATGAGCAGTTCTTC.

The chain has TRBV5-5 and TRBJ2-7; TRBD2 aligns across 8 bases. This CDR3 spans 15 amino acids. Germline CDR1 SGHKS, CDR2 YYEKEE (reference sequence). V lost 4 bases, J lost 6 bases, and 12 bases stayed unmatched. CDR3 protein: CASSPGGRPTGEQYF. The CDR3 DNA follows: TGTGCCAGCAGCCCCGGCGGGAGGCCTACGGGCGAGCAGTACTTC.

This sequence joins TRBV3-1 (or the pseudogene TRBV3-2) and TRBJ1-5; TRBD1 aligns across 7 bases. This CDR3 contains 14 residues. The V and J ends lost 5 bases and 1 base, in that order; junction bases with no gene match: 2. Germline CDR1 and CDR2: LGHDT and YNNKEL (reference sequence). Written as DNA, the CDR3 is TGTGCCAGCAGCTTGGGACAGAGCAATCAGCCCCAGCATTTT. Its protein product is CASSLGQSNQPQHF.

This chain uses TRBV7-2 with TRBJ2-1, with a possible D match to TRBD1 (7 bases). The CDR3 is 15 residues long. CDR1 is SGHTA and CDR2 is FQGNSA in the germline V gene. V lost 6 bases to trimming and J lost 4 bases, with 16 bases between them. CDR3 loop: CASRPGGLPYNEQFF. CDR3 sequence (DNA): TGTGCCAGCAGACCAGGGGGGCTCCCGTACAATGAGCAGTTCTTC.

The chain uses TRBV28 and TRBJ2-3; D is unresolved. Per the germline V gene, CDR1 is MDHEN and CDR2 is SYDVKM. Trimming removed 7 bases at V and 1 base at J, with 12 bases between. This CDR3 has 14 amino acids. DNA of the CDR3: TGTGCCAGCACACTTTCGGGTGGCACAGATACGCAGTATTTT. It specifies CASTLSGGTDTQYF.

The chain joins TRBV19 to TRBJ2-7; TRBD1 matches 9 bases. V shed 6 bases, J shed 2 bases, and the junction held 5 bases outside the gene matches. Germline V gene lookup returns CDR1 LNHDA and CDR2 SQIVND (reference sequence). This CDR3 is 14 amino acids long. The CDR3 nucleotides are TGTGCCAGTAGGGACAGGGGAACAACCTACGAGCAGTACTTC. Its protein is CASRDRGTTYEQYF.

The chain links TRBV3-1 (or the pseudogene TRBV3-2) to TRBJ2-3; D might be TRBD2 (6 bases). Germline V gene data show CDR1 as LGHDT and CDR2 as YNNKEL (reference sequence). The length of the CDR3 is 15 residues. V dropped 3 bases and J dropped 3 bases, with 13 bases sitting between them. The DNA of the CDR3 is TGTGCCAGCAGCCAGGGCGGGACGAGGACAGATACGCAGTATTTT. Translating it yields CASSQGGTRTDTQYF.

CDR3 sequence reads: CATQQGGVGGELFF. CDR3 nucleotides: TGTGCCACCCAACAGGGGGGTGTTGGCGGGGAGCTGTTTTTT. This rearrangement joins TRBV2 to TRBJ2-2; TRBD1 matches 8 bases. CDR1 and CDR2 (germline): SNHLY, FYNNEI. This CDR3 is 14 amino acids long. V lost 10 bases and J lost 7; bases outside the gene matches: 11.

To note about this clone: The same CDR3 can be traced to other DNA sequences in this sample. The gene calls are TRBV19 and TRBJ1-1; 7 bases are a match to TRBD1. CDR3 length: 14 amino acids. The ends lost 3 bases at V and 0 bases at J; junction bases unmatched: 1. CDR1 is LNHDA, CDR2 SQIVND, per germline (reference sequence). The CDR3: CASSITGVNTEAFF. The CDR3 DNA follows: TGTGCCAGTAGTATCACAGGGGTGAACACTGAAGCTTTCTTT.

The chain links TRBV29-1 to TRBJ2-7; D is unresolved. The CDR3 extends over 11 amino acids. CDR1 and CDR2 from the germline V gene are SQVTM and ANQGSEA. With 3 bases removed from V and 3 bases from J, the gap between germline ends came to 6 bases. CDR3: CSVDSGYEQYF. For the CDR3, the DNA is TGCAGCGTTGACTCAGGCTACGAGCAGTACTTC.

The chain couples TRBV30 to TRBJ2-5, with 10 bases that match TRBD1. This CDR3 contains 13 residues. V lost 3 bases to trimming and J lost 6 bases; unmatched junction nucleotides: 4. Germline CDR1 GTSNPN, CDR2 SVGIG (reference sequence). The CDR3, as DNA: TGTGCCTGGAGACGACAGGGGGCGCAGACCCAGTACTTC. Its translation: CAWRRQGAQTQYF.

The chain links TRBV9 to TRBJ2-1; D may be TRBD2 (6 bases). The V end was cut by 4 bases, the J end by 8 bases, with 16 bases between. This CDR3 has 14 amino acids. Germline loops: CDR1 SGDLS, CDR2 YYNGEE. DNA for the CDR3: TGTGCCAGCAGCCCCCGGGAGCCTCGGGATGAGCAGTTCTTC. Translating gives CASSPREPRDEQFF.

The rearrangement links TRBV9 to TRBJ2-1; 8 bases are shared with TRBD2. Germline values: CDR1 SGDLS, CDR2 YYNGEE. The CDR3 has 17 amino acids. J was trimmed by 6 bases and V by 0 bases; bases with no gene match: 11. The CDR3 region is CASSVEAAGAYTNEQFF. The CDR3 coding sequence is TGTGCCAGCAGCGTAGAGGCAGCGGGGGCCTATACCAATGAGCAGTTCTTC.

The chain recombines TRBV10-1 with TRBJ1-1, with 9 bases lining up with TRBD1. CDR3 length: 15 amino acids. The V and J ends lost 5 bases and 4 bases, in that order; junction bases with no gene match: 8. Germline assignment: CDR1 WNHNN and CDR2 SYGVQD (reference sequence). CDR3 region: CASSPGTGISTEAFF. The CDR3 nucleotides read TGCGCCAGCAGTCCCGGGACAGGGATAAGCACTGAAGCTTTCTTT.

This sequence joins TRBV7-2 and TRBJ1-1, with 7 bases identical to TRBD1. This CDR3 region has 12 residues. With 2 bases clipped from V and 11 bases from J, the junction kept 5 bases outside the gene matches. Looked up from germline, CDR1 is SGHTA and CDR2 is FQGNSA. CDR3: CASSLTGVRAFF. The CDR3 DNA reads TGTGCCAGCAGCTTAACAGGGGTGCGGGCTTTCTTT.